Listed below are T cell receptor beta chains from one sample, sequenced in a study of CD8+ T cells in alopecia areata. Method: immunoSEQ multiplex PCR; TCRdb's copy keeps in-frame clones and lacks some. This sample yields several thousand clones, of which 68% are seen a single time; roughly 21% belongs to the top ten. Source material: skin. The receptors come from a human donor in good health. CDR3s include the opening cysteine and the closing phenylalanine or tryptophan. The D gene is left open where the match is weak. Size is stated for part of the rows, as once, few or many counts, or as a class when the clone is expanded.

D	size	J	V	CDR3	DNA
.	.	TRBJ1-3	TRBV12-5	CASGLRGARGNTIYF	TGTGCTAGTGGTTTGAGGGGGGCGCGCGGAAACACCATATATTTT
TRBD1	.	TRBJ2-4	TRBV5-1	CASSGQGARDIQYF	TGCGCCAGCAGCGGCCAGGGGGCAAGGGACATTCAGTACTTC
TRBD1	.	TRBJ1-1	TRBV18	CASSRYRGEAFF	TGTGCCAGCTCACGATACAGGGGGGAAGCTTTCTTT
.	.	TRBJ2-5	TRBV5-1	CASSPLGDQETQYF	TGCGCCAGCAGCCCCTTAGGGGACCAAGAGACCCAGTACTTC
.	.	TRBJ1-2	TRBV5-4	CASSLWQGNYGYTF	TGTGCCAGCAGCTTGTGGCAGGGGAACTATGGCTACACCTTC
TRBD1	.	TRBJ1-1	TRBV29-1	CSVGTGAMNTEAFF	TGCAGCGTTGGGACAGGGGCTATGAACACTGAAGCTTTCTTT
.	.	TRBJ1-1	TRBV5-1	CASSLLVNTEAFF	TGCGCCAGCAGCTTGTTGGTGAACACTGAAGCTTTCTTT
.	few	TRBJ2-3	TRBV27	CASSFRRAGTDTQYF	TGTGCCAGCAGTTTTCGGCGGGCAGGCACAGATACGCAGTATTTT
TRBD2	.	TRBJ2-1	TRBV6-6	CASSYQTSFIHEQFF	TGTGCCAGCAGTTACCAGACTAGCTTCATCCATGAGCAGTTCTTC
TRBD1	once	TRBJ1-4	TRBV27	CASTSDRGNEKLFF	TGTGCCAGCACCTCGGACAGGGGGAATGAAAAACTGTTTTTT
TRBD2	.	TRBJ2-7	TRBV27	CASSYLAGGPTNHEQYF	TGTGCCAGCAGTTACCTAGCGGGAGGGCCCACAAACCACGAGCAGTACTTC
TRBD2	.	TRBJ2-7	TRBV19	CASSPTGLAGGPSMYEQYF	TGTGCCAGTAGTCCGACGGGACTAGCGGGAGGGCCGTCAATGTACGAGCAGTACTTC
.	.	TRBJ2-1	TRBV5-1	CASSLGGWYNEQFF	TGCGCCAGCAGCTTAGGAGGGTGGTACAATGAGCAGTTCTTC
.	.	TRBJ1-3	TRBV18	CASSPPSRAGNTIYF	TGTGCCAGCTCACCACCGTCAAGAGCTGGAAACACCATATATTTT
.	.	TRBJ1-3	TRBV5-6	CASSFQDILLNTIYF	TGTGCCAGCAGCTTCCAGGACATCTTACTAAACACCATATATTTT